In its sample, the clone carrying this TCR beta chain was seen many times. Pregnancy or lactation, uncontrolled infections and other autoimmune diseases were grounds for excluding patients. The source of the sample is a study of Graves' ophthalmopathy and Graves' hyperthyroidism. V was shortened by 1 base and J by 0 bases, with 5 bases between the two germline ends. The CDR3 spans 15 residues. Germline V gene sequence: CDR1 SGDLS, CDR2 YYNGEE. RNA transcripts yielded amplified TCR beta CDR3 regions. First-round RT-PCR used HTBI primers; second-round multiplex PCR followed. TCRdb re-called the multiplex PCR reads through MiXCR, storing one row per CDR3 protein. Among around 470,000 distinct CDR3 sequences listed, about an eighth were seen once.

The sequencing input was blood. This sequence was found in a woman aged 30 to 39 with Graves' ophthalmopathy. This chain joins TRBV9 and TRBJ2-6; D is ambiguous. CDR3 in amino acids: CASSVSPSGANVLTF. DNA for the CDR3: TGTGCCAGCAGCGTATCCCCCTCTGGGGCCAACGTCCTGACTTTC.